Shown below are 20 T cell receptor beta chains from a single sample sequenced in a study of T cell clones after liver transplantation. The protocol was immunoSEQ multiplex PCR, while the TCRdb copy is restricted to in-frame clones and leaves out a portion. This sample has fewer than 7,000 clones, with nearly 80% found just once. The sequenced sample was CD8+ T cells from blood, obtained 46 months after liver transplant. These receptors were obtained from a human patient who received a liver transplant. The T cells may partly be graft donor cells.

J is TRBJ1-1 and V is TRBV5-6; 7 bases agree with TRBD1. This CDR3 has 12 amino acids. CDR1 and CDR2 (germline): SGHDT, YYEEEE. V shed 2 bases and J 6 bases; nucleotides not matched to a gene: 1. In DNA, the CDR3 is TGTGCCAGCAGCTTCCAGGGGGCTGAAGCTTTCTTT. It translates to CASSFQGAEAFF.

The chain carries TRBV28 and TRBJ2-6; TRBD2 aligns across 7 bases. With 10 bases clipped from V and 4 bases from J, the junction kept 13 bases outside the gene matches. This CDR3 has 16 residues. Germline V lookup: CDR1 MDHEN, CDR2 SYDVKM. The CDR3 loop reads CATNPTGGYGANVLTF. DNA for the CDR3: TGTGCCACCAACCCTACCGGGGGGTACGGGGCCAACGTCCTGACTTTC.

This clone was seen more than once but under ten times. The V and J genes are TRBV7-6 and TRBJ2-3; D possibly uses TRBD1 or TRBD2 (5 bases each). The CDR3 sequence is 17 residues long. V lost 5 bases to trimming and J lost 4 bases, with 22 bases between them. CDR1 and CDR2 from the germline V gene are SGHVS and FNYEAQ. CDR3 in DNA: TGTGCCAGCAGCGCACCCCGGGACGAAGGAGGCGCAGATACGCAGTATTTT. The encoded protein is CASSAPRDEGGADTQYF.

The chain links TRBV27 to TRBJ2-2; D gene uncertain. V was shortened by 2 bases and J by 4 bases, with 5 bases between the two germline ends. Germline V lookup: CDR1 MNHEY, CDR2 SMNVEV (reference sequence). CDR3 length equals 13 residues. As DNA, the CDR3 is TGTGCCAGCAGTTTAGAGAGCACCGGGGAGCTGTTTTTT. Residues: CASSLESTGELFF.

This sequence joins TRBV27 and TRBJ1-5; D unclear. Germline assignment: CDR1 MNHEY and CDR2 SMNVEV (reference sequence). CDR3 length: 12 residues. The V gene lost 7 bases and the J gene lost 6 bases, with 10 bases spanning the gap. This chain's CDR3 is CASNEAGQPQHF. The CDR3 region has the DNA TGTGCCAGCAACGAAGCGGGTCAGCCCCAGCATTTT.

The chain employs TRBV27 and TRBJ2-7, with D possibly matching TRBD2 (6 bases). Germline loops: CDR1 MNHEY, CDR2 SMNVEV (reference sequence). V shed 2 bases and J shed 3 bases, with 14 bases lying between them. The CDR3 consists of 15 residues. CDR3 in DNA: TGTGCCAGCAGTTTAGAGGCGGGACTCCTCTACGAGCAGTACTTC. It is translated as CASSLEAGLLYEQYF.

The chain combines TRBV5-1 with TRBJ1-1, with 8 positions matching TRBD1. Germline V gives CDR1 SGHRS, CDR2 YFSETQ. CDR3 length: 15 residues. After removal of 3 bases from V and 7 bases from J, the junction contained 11 bases not matched to a gene. CDR3 DNA: TGCGCCAGCAGCTGGGTCCCTGGGACAGGTATTGAAGCTTTCTTT. Its protein is CASSWVPGTGIEAFF.

The V call is TRBV4-1, the J call TRBJ1-1; unclear D gene. The CDR3 is made up of 14 amino acids. Trimming took 0 bases from V and 0 from J, leaving 5 bases between them. The germline CDR1 and CDR2 sequences are MGHRA and YSYEKL. The CDR3 protein is CASSQEGLNTEAFF. The CDR3 nucleotides read TGCGCCAGCAGCCAAGAAGGCCTGAACACTGAAGCTTTCTTT.

The rearrangement joins TRBV4-2 to TRBJ1-1; a possible D gene is TRBD1 (5 bases). Germline CDR1 LGHNA, CDR2 YNFKEQ. The length of the CDR3 is 15 residues. Trimming shortened V by 5 bases and J by 0 bases, and 13 bases separated the two germline ends. Here the CDR3 reads CASSSFRVLNTEAFF. The DNA for the CDR3 is TGTGCCAGCAGCTCGTTCAGGGTCTTGAACACTGAAGCTTTCTTT.

The gene calls are TRBV4-1 and TRBJ2-1, with 13 bases matching TRBD2. CDR1 and CDR2 from the germline V gene are MGHRA and YSYEKL. The CDR3 consists of 17 residues. The junction had 8 bases not matched to a gene; V was cut back by 2 bases and J by 7 bases. The DNA for the CDR3 is TGCGCCAGCAGCCAATTACTACTAGCGGGAGGGCCTAATGAGCAGTTCTTC. It encodes CASSQLLLAGGPNEQFF.

The V gene is TRBV5-1, the J gene TRBJ2-3; the match to TRBD2 covers 8 bases. Germline-derived CDR1 and CDR2 are SGHRS and YFSETQ. The junction had 3 bases not matched to a gene; V was cut back by 3 bases and J by 0 bases. The CDR3 contains 15 residues. This CDR3 is CASSYGLASTDTQYF. The CDR3 bases are TGCGCCAGCAGCTACGGACTAGCTAGCACAGATACGCAGTATTTT.

The J gene is TRBJ1-4, the V gene TRBV4-1; unclear D gene. The CDR3 spans 17 residues. Germline lookup yields CDR1 MGHRA and CDR2 YSYEKL. Trimming removed 2 bases from V and 5 bases from J, with 18 bases in between. CDR3 in DNA: TGCGCCAGCAGCCAACCTTTCGAACGGGCGAGGAATGAAAAACTGTTTTTT. Amino acids: CASSQPFERARNEKLFF.

The chain recombines TRBV27 with TRBJ2-7, with 8 bases identical to TRBD2. This CDR3 is 18 amino acids long. V lost 3 bases to trimming and J lost 0 bases; unmatched junction nucleotides: 13. Germline V gene data show CDR1 as MNHEY and CDR2 as SMNVEV (reference sequence). CDR3 sequence reads: CASSFSPPTSGLSYEQYF. Written as DNA, the CDR3 is TGTGCCAGCAGTTTTAGCCCACCCACTAGCGGCCTCTCCTACGAGCAGTACTTC.

The chain carries TRBV5-1 and TRBJ2-5; D is ambiguous. The CDR3 length is 13 residues. The germline CDR1 and CDR2 sequences are SGHRS and YFSETQ. Trimming removed 0 bases at V and 5 bases at J, with 8 bases between. The CDR3 loop is CASSLANGETQYF. CDR3 nucleotide sequence: TGCGCCAGCAGCTTGGCCAATGGGGAGACCCAGTACTTC.

The gene calls are TRBV11-2 and TRBJ2-6, with D tentatively TRBD1 (8 bases). The CDR3 covers 17 residues. V was pared by 8 bases and J by 0 bases, with 17 bases between. The germline V gene has CDR1 SGHAT and CDR2 FQNNGV. The CDR3 region is CASGGGQVISGANVLTF. The CDR3 DNA is TGTGCCAGCGGGGGGGGACAGGTTATCTCTGGGGCCAACGTCCTGACTTTC.

The chain couples TRBV4-2 to TRBJ2-7, with D possibly being TRBD2 (7 bases). CDR3 length: 13 amino acids. Trimming removed 5 bases at V and 6 bases at J, with 14 bases between. Per germline, CDR1 LGHNA and CDR2 YNFKEQ. The CDR3 region is CASSSEGGLEQYF. For the CDR3, the DNA is TGTGCCAGCAGCTCAGAGGGGGGGCTCGAGCAGTACTTC.

This chain connects TRBV9 to TRBJ1-1, with 7 bases matching TRBD1. The junction had 12 bases not matched to a gene; V was cut back by 3 bases and J by 4 bases. Germline V CDR1 and CDR2: SGDLS, YYNGEE. The CDR3 consists of 16 residues. Here the CDR3 reads CASSASRKQGSTEAFF. The CDR3 DNA is TGTGCCAGCAGCGCCTCAAGAAAACAGGGGAGCACTGAAGCTTTCTTT.

The rearrangement joins TRBV13 to TRBJ1-4; D might be TRBD1 (5 bases). Germline loops: CDR1 PRHDT, CDR2 FYEKMQ (reference sequence). Trimming took 0 bases from V and 5 from J, leaving 10 bases between them. There are 15 residues in the CDR3. CDR3 protein: CASSLGRGGNEKLFF. CDR3 DNA: TGTGCCAGCAGCTTAGGAAGGGGAGGAAATGAAAAACTGTTTTTT.

The genes are TRBV5-4 and TRBJ1-2; 7 bases agree with TRBD1. Germline V gives CDR1 SGHNT, CDR2 YYREEE (reference sequence). V was pared by 4 bases and J by 4 bases, with 7 bases of the junction left unmatched. This CDR3 is built from 14 residues. The CDR3 nucleotides are TGTGCCAGCAGCCAAGACAGGGCGACCTATGGCTACACCTTC. This codes for CASSQDRATYGYTF.

The chain's CDR3 is CASSIEGMLEQFF. Here the CDR3 DNA reads TGTGCCAGTAGTATCGAGGGAATGCTTGAGCAGTTCTTC. This sequence joins TRBV19 and TRBJ2-1, with D perhaps matching TRBD2 (5 bases). CDR1 LNHDA and CDR2 SQIVND come from the germline V gene (reference sequence). V was shortened by 3 bases and J by 9 bases, with 12 bases between the two germline ends. CDR3 length: 13 residues.